Sequencing of this T cell receptor (beta chain) was carried out in a study of OX40 agonist ivuxolimab in advanced cancers. Assay: immunoSEQ multiplex PCR; the TCRdb copy retains only in-frame clones and omits some. Of more than 20,000 clones listed, around 76% are singletons. The V gene end was trimmed by 0 bases and the J gene end by 0 bases; junction bases not matched to a gene: 7. The germline CDR1 and CDR2 sequences are LNHNV and YYDKDF (reference sequence). The CDR3 has 18 amino acids. The genes are TRBV15 and TRBJ1-3; 8 bases align to TRBD1. The clonotype comes from an adult with an advanced solid tumor such as melanoma, head and neck, liver or kidney cancer. The sequencing used CD4+ or CD8+ T cells sorted from blood, collected in a trial of the OX40 agonist ivuxolimab. The CDR3 nucleotides read TGTGCCACCAGCAGAGAACTAAGGACAGGGACCTCTGGAAACACCATATATTTT. Amino acid sequence: CATSRELRTGTSGNTIYF.